This T cell receptor beta chain was identified in a study of blood T cells in healthy people across ages. Study observations and caveats: Long-lived donors had more naive CD4+ cells and higher diversity than aged donors.

On this clonotype itself: Its antigen is still unknown.

This CDR3 has 11 residues. The germline V gene has CDR1 SEHNR and CDR2 FQNEAQ (reference sequence). Trimming left V 2 bases short and J 15 bases short, with 11 bases between. A second PCR, run for roughly 7 to 11 cycles, used a sample-barcoded 5' primer plus a J-beta primer mix. TCRdb re-analysed the 5' RACE reads in MiXCR, keeping a single row per CDR3 protein. The table lists approximately 850,000 distinct CDR3 sequences, 58% of them singletons. Donation came from healthy Caucasian individuals in Russia who were aged roughly 6 to 95. The origin of this receptor is a man aged 25-45 years in good health. The sequenced sample consisted of blood. The chain is built from TRBV7-9 and TRBJ2-1; no clear D. CDR3: CASSLSRSRFF. In DNA, the CDR3 is TGTGCCAGCAGCTTAAGTCGAAGTAGGTTCTTC.